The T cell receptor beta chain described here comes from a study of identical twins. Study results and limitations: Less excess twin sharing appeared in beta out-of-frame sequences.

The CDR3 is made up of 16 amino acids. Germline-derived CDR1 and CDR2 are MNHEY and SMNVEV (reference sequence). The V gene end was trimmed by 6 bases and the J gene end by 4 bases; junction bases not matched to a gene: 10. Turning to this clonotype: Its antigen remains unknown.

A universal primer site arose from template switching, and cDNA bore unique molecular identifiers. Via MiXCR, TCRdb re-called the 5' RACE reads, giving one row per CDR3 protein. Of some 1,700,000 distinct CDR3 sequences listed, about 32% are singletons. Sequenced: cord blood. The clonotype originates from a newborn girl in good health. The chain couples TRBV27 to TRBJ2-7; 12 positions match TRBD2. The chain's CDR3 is CASSPLTSGRSYEQYF. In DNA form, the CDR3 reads TGTGCCAGCAGCCCCCTCACTAGCGGGAGGTCGTACGAGCAGTACTTC.